This T cell receptor beta chain derives from a study of early T cells in non-severe SARS-CoV-2 infection. Study conclusions and caveats: Matching against VDJdb likely underestimated virus-specific expansions, favoring anti-spike CD8.

This clonotype showed up many times. What it recognizes is unknown. Individual cDNA molecules were tagged with unique molecular identifiers. TCRdb fed the 5' RACE reads into MiXCR, producing one record per CDR3 protein. Of over 85,000 distinct CDR3 sequences in the sample, roughly 12% are singletons; the top ten hold about 3.8%. V lost 5 bases, J lost 6 bases, and 14 bases lay in between. CDR3 size: 13 residues. Looked up from germline, CDR1 is SGHNT and CDR2 is YENEEA. The chain carries TRBV11-3 and TRBJ2-7; a possible D gene is TRBD1 (6 bases). The sequences come from whole blood, collected at baseline. The TCR was taken from an adult who was a healthcare worker with PCR-confirmed SARS-CoV-2 infection or an uninfected control (not recorded which). This chain's CDR3 is CASSQTGMGEQYF. CDR3 DNA sequence: TGTGCCAGCAGCCAGACAGGTATGGGCGAGCAGTACTTC.